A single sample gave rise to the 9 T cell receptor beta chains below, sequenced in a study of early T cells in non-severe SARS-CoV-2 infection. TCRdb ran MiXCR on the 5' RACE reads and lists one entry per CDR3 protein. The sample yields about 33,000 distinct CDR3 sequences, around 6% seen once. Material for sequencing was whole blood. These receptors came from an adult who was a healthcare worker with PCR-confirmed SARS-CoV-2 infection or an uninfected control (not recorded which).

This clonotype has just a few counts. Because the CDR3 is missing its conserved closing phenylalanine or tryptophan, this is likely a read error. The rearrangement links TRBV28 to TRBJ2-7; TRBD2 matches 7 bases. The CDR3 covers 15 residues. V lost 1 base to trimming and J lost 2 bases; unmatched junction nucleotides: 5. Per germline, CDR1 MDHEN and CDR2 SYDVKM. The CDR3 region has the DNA TGTGCCAGCAGTTTATCCTTGGGAGGGGCCTACGAGCAGTACTCC. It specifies CASSLSLGGAYEQYS.

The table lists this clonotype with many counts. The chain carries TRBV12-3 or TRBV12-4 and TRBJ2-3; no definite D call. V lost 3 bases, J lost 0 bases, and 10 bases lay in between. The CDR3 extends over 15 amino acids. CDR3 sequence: CASSLKGWSTDTQYF. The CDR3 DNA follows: TGTGCCAGCAGTTTGAAAGGGTGGAGCACAGATACGCAGTATTTT.

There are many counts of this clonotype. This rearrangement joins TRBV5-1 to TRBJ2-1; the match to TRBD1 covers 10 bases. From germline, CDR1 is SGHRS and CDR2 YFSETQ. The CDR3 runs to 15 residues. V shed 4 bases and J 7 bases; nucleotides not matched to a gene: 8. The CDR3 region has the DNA TGCGCCAGCAGCCCCGGGACAGGGGTAAGGAATGAGCAGTTCTTC. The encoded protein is CASSPGTGVRNEQFF.

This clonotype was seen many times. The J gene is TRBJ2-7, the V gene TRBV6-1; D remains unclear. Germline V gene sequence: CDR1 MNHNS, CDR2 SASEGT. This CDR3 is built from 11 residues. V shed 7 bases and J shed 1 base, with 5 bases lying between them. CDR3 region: CASTSSYEQYF. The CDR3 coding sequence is TGTGCCAGCACCAGTTCCTACGAGCAGTACTTC.

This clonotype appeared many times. CDR3 loop: CASSPSGGQPQHF. The CDR3 DNA reads TGTGCCAGCAGCCCCAGTGGAGGGCAGCCCCAGCATTTT. The chain joins TRBV7-9 to TRBJ1-5; D is unclear. This CDR3 is built from 13 residues. Trimming shortened V by 5 bases and J by 7 bases, and 12 bases separated the two germline ends. The germline gives CDR1 SEHNR, CDR2 FQNEAQ (reference sequence).

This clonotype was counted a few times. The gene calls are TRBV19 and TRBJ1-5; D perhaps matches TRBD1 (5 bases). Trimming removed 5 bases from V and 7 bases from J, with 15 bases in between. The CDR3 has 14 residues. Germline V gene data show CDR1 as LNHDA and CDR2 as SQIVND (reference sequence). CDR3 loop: CASSHLRGDQPQHF. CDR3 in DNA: TGTGCCAGTAGTCATCTAAGAGGGGACCAGCCCCAGCATTTT.

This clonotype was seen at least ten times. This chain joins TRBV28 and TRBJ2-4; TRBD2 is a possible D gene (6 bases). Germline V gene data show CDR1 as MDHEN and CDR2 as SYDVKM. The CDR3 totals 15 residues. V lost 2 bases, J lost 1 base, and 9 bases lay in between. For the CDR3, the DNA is TGTGCCAGCAGTTTAAGGGCGGGGGCCAAAAACATTCAGTACTTC. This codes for CASSLRAGAKNIQYF.

The CDR3 region is CASSMTGPGTEAFF. The CDR3 DNA follows: TGTGCCAGCAGCATGACAGGGCCGGGAACTGAAGCTTTCTTT. The genes are TRBV7-3 and TRBJ1-1; 7 bases align to TRBD1. Per germline, CDR1 SGHTA and CDR2 FQGTGA. The CDR3 length is 14 residues. Trimming removed 5 bases from V and 5 bases from J; junction bases left unmatched: 8. The variable domain in full, completed from reference TRBV7-3 and TRBJ1-1, reads GAGVSQTPSNKVTEKGKYVELRCDPISGHTALYWYRQSLGQGPEFLIYFQGTGAADDSGLPNDRFFAVRPEGSVSTLKIQRTERGDSAVYLCASSMTGPGTEAFFGQGTRLTVV.

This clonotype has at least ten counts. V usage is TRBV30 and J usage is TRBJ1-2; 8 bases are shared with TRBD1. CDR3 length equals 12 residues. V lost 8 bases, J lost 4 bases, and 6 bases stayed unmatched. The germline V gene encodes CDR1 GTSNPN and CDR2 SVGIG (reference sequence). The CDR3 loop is CAGTGVSYGYTF. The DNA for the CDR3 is TGTGCCGGGACAGGAGTATCCTATGGCTACACCTTC.